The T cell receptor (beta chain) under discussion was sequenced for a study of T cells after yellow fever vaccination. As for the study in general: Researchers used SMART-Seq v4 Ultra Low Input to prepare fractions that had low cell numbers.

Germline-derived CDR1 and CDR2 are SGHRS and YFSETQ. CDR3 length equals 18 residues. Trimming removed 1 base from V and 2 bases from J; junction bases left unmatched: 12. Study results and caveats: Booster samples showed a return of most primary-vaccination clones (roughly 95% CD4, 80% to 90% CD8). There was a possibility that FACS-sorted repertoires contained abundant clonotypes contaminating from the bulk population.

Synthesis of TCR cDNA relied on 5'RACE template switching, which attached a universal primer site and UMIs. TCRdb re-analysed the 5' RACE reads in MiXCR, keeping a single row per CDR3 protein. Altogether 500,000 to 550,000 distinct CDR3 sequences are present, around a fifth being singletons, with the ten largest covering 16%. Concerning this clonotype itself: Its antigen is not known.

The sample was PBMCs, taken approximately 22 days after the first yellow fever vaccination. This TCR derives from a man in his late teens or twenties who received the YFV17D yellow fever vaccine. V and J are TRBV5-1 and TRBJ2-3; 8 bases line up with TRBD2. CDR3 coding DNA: TGCGCCAGCAGCTTGCATCCCCCCTCAGCGGGGGTCACAGATACGCAGTATTTT. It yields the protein CASSLHPPSAGVTDTQYF.